This passage covers 30 T cell receptor beta chains from one sample sequenced in a study of early T cells in non-severe SARS-CoV-2 infection (dated by TCRdb to the early 2020s). The protocol used for the library was 5' RACE. TCRdb lists the instrument as NextSeq 500. TCRdb redid the processing of the public reads, applying fastp at Q25 and MiXCR, and retained in-frame beta chains. Rows matching on CDR3 protein sequence are summarized as one entry with the most common DNA and genes. The sample table shows tens of thousands of distinct CDR3 sequences, and 9% to 10% are seen once. The ten largest clones add up to 9% to 15% of the sample. The sequenced sample consisted of whole blood. These receptors all stem from an adult who was a healthcare worker with PCR-confirmed SARS-CoV-2 infection or an uninfected control (not recorded which).

The gene calls are TRBV11-1 and TRBJ2-5; D assignment may be TRBD1 or TRBD2 (5 bases each). V lost 5 bases, J lost 3 bases, and 13 bases lay in between. The CDR3 runs to 14 residues. CDR1 is SGHAT and CDR2 is FQDESV in the germline V gene (reference sequence). The CDR3 spells CASSRDWGKETQYF. CDR3 nucleotide sequence: TGTGCCAGCAGCCGTGACTGGGGGAAAGAGACCCAGTACTTC.

This clonotype appeared a few times. This chain joins TRBV6-1 and TRBJ2-1; D uncertain. Germline-derived CDR1 and CDR2 are MNHNS and SASEGT. CDR3 length equals 13 residues. The V end was cut by 6 bases, the J end by 8 bases, with 14 bases between. The CDR3 reads CASRTDPFDEQFF. The CDR3 DNA reads TGTGCCAGCAGAACCGATCCGTTCGATGAGCAGTTCTTC.

The genes are TRBV7-2 and TRBJ1-1, with 8 nucleotides matching TRBD1. V lost 5 bases to trimming and J lost 12 bases; unmatched junction nucleotides: 11. CDR3 length equals 13 residues. From germline, CDR1 is SGHTA and CDR2 FQGNSA. The CDR3 region has the DNA TGTGCCAGCAGCCATAATGACAGGGGAGGAACTTTCTTT. The encoded protein is CASSHNDRGGTFF.

This clonotype was recorded a few times. The DNA of the CDR3 is TGCAGTGCTATCCCGGGACACCCGAACACTGAAGCTTTCTTT. It translates to CSAIPGHPNTEAFF. The chain recombines TRBV20-1 with TRBJ1-1, with D maybe TRBD1 (6 bases). The CDR3 is 14 residues long. V dropped 4 bases and J dropped 1 base, with 13 bases sitting between them. CDR1 DFQATT and CDR2 SNEGSKA come from the germline V gene (reference sequence).

In its sample, this clonotype was seen many times. The J gene is TRBJ1-2, the V gene TRBV3-1, with 12 bases identical to TRBD1. V dropped 2 bases and J dropped 4; count of bases not matched to a gene: 17. The germline V gene encodes CDR1 LGHDT and CDR2 YNNKEL (reference sequence). The CDR3 runs 20 residues. CDR3 in DNA: TGTGCCAGCAGCCAAATCTTCGGATCGGGACAGGGGGCCCCTAGCTATGGCTACACCTTC. It yields the protein CASSQIFGSGQGAPSYGYTF. Supplemented by reference TRBV3-1 and TRBJ1-2, the full variable domain reads DTAVSQTPKYLVTQMGNDKSIKCEQNLGHDTMYWYKQDSKKFLKIMFSYNNKELIINETVPNRFSPKSPDKAHLNLHINSLELGDSAVYFCASSQIFGSGQGAPSYGYTFGSGTRLTVV.

In this sample, this clonotype turned up a few times. This chain uses TRBV12-3 or TRBV12-4 with TRBJ1-1; unclear D gene. This CDR3 has 16 residues. Trimming stripped 2 bases from V and 3 bases from J, with 16 bases between. CDR3 sequence: CASSLKGREMDTEAFF. The CDR3 nucleotides read TGTGCCAGCAGTTTAAAAGGACGAGAGATGGACACTGAAGCTTTCTTT.

This clonotype was recorded many times. This chain uses TRBV10-3 with TRBJ1-4, with 11 bases lining up with TRBD1. Trimming at V came to 8 bases and at J to 8 bases, leaving 7 bases not matched to a gene. Germline lookup yields CDR1 ENHRY and CDR2 SYGVKD. This CDR3 region has 14 residues. The CDR3 protein is CAISADRGREKLFF. The CDR3 bases are TGTGCCATCTCCGCGGACAGGGGGCGCGAAAAACTGTTTTTT.

This clonotype has more than one count but fewer than ten. An end of the junction differs from the germline gene, which may be a read error. The rearrangement links TRBV7-8 to TRBJ2-1; 9 bases are shared with TRBD1. CDR3 length: 16 amino acids. The germline CDR1 and CDR2 sequences are SGHVS and FQNEAQ. For the CDR3, the DNA is TGTGCCAGCAGCGTAGCCTACAGGGGGCTGGTAGGTGAGCAGTTCTTC. This translates into CASSVAYRGLVGEQFF.

This clonotype was seen repeatedly, ten times or more. The genes are TRBV19 and TRBJ2-1, with D tentatively TRBD2 (6 bases). There are 18 residues in the CDR3. In germline, CDR1 is LNHDA, CDR2 SQIVND (reference sequence). Trimming pared 5 bases from V and 10 bases from J, leaving 30 bases between. CDR3 region: CASSAYERPGATPLEQFF. The CDR3 DNA is TGTGCCAGTAGTGCCTACGAGCGACCGGGAGCCACCCCACTCGAGCAGTTCTTC.

This clonotype has at least ten counts. The chain employs TRBV2 and TRBJ2-1, with D possibly matching TRBD1 (6 bases). Germline lookup yields CDR1 SNHLY and CDR2 FYNNEI. The CDR3 spans 14 residues. The V end lost 5 bases, the J end lost 1 base, and 9 bases lay between the germline ends. CDR3 sequence: CASSRDTSYNEQFF. In nucleotides, the CDR3 is TGTGCCAGCAGTAGGGACACTTCCTACAATGAGCAGTTCTTC.

V gene TRBV28 combines with J gene TRBJ2-3, with D maybe TRBD1 (6 bases). Trimming stripped 1 base from V and 3 bases from J, with 8 bases between. There are 14 residues in the CDR3. Germline V CDR1 and CDR2: MDHEN, SYDVKM. The CDR3 nucleotides are TGTGCCAGCAGTTTATTACAGGGAACAGATACGCAGTATTTT. Translation gives CASSLLQGTDTQYF. Based on the CDR3 plus reference TRBV28 and TRBJ2-3, the full variable domain is DVKVTQSSRYLVKRTGEKVFLECVQDMDHENMFWYRQDPGLGLRLIYFSYDVKMKEKGDIPEGYSVSREKKERFSLILESASTNQTSMYLCASSLLQGTDTQYFGPGTRLTVL.

This clonotype was counted ten times or more. The gene calls are TRBV27 and TRBJ1-2; tentative D call: TRBD1 (6 bases). Trimming removed 5 bases at V and 8 bases at J, with 15 bases between. The CDR3 is 13 amino acids. CDR1 and CDR2 from the germline V gene are MNHEY and SMNVEV (reference sequence). The CDR3: CASSMGGPYGYTF. The CDR3 DNA reads as TGTGCCAGCAGTATGGGGGGGCCGTACGGCTACACCTTC.

The chain is built from TRBV12-3 or TRBV12-4 and TRBJ2-3; D might be TRBD2 (6 bases). This CDR3 has 15 amino acids. V gave up 8 bases and J gave up 4 bases, with 19 bases separating them. The CDR3 loop reads CASWDRLGGPDTQYF. The DNA for the CDR3 is TGTGCCAGCTGGGATCGACTAGGAGGCCCAGATACGCAGTATTTT.

This clonotype has only a few counts. V and J are TRBV6-5 and TRBJ1-6; D is uncertain. Trimming stripped 2 bases from V and 8 bases from J, with 13 bases between. Germline CDR1 reads MNHEY; CDR2 reads SVGAGI. The CDR3 is 15 amino acids. The CDR3 sequence is CASSYGPLFDSPLHF. CDR3 nucleotide sequence: TGTGCCAGCAGTTACGGGCCGTTGTTCGATTCACCCCTCCACTTT.

This clonotype turned up a few times. The CDR3 is CASNSSNQPQHF. The CDR3 DNA is TGTGCCAGCAACAGTAGCAATCAGCCCCAGCATTTT. V is TRBV9 and J is TRBJ1-5; unclear D gene. This CDR3 has 12 residues. Trimming pared 6 bases from V and 0 bases from J, leaving 4 bases between. Germline V gene lookup returns CDR1 SGDLS and CDR2 YYNGEE. The full variable domain, completed using reference TRBV9 and TRBJ1-5, is DSGVTQTPKHLITATGQRVTLRCSPRSGDLSVYWYQQSLDQGLQFLIQYYNGEERAKGNILERFSAQQFPDLHSELNLSSLELGDSALYFCASNSSNQPQHFGDGTRLSIL.

The table lists this clonotype with many counts. This chain joins TRBV6-4 and TRBJ2-3; D uncertain. V was clipped by 0 bases and J by 7 bases, with 8 bases between them. The CDR3 has 13 amino acids. Germline lookup yields CDR1 MRHNA and CDR2 SNTAGT. Written as DNA, the CDR3 is TGTGCCAGCAGTGACTCTTTAGGATATACGCAGTATTTT. This codes for CASSDSLGYTQYF.

There are many counts of this clonotype. The chain couples TRBV29-1 to TRBJ2-6; possible D gene TRBD2, 6 bases. The CDR3 extends over 15 amino acids. Germline V gene sequence: CDR1 SQVTM, CDR2 ANQGSEA. Between the trimmed V and J ends, which lost 6 bases and 0 bases, there was a span of 12 bases. The CDR3 DNA reads TGCAGCGTAGGACGGGACTCCTCTGGGGCCAACGTCCTGACTTTC. Translating gives CSVGRDSSGANVLTF.

This clonotype was observed many times. V gene TRBV29-1 combines with J gene TRBJ2-7, with D possibly TRBD2 on 6 matching bases. Trimming removed 5 bases at V and 0 bases at J, with 14 bases between. CDR3 length: 14 amino acids. The V gene's germline CDR1 is SQVTM and CDR2 ANQGSEA. CDR3 residues: CSVQPGTYSYEQYF. DNA for the CDR3: TGCAGCGTTCAACCAGGGACTTACTCCTACGAGCAGTACTTC.

This clonotype was seen repeatedly, ten times or more. V gene TRBV9 combines with J gene TRBJ1-1, with D possibly matching TRBD1 (5 bases). This CDR3 has 14 amino acids. V was cut by 1 base and J by 1 base, with 8 bases left in between. CDR1 and CDR2 (germline): SGDLS, YYNGEE. The CDR3 loop reads CASSVTGANTEAFF. CDR3 nucleotide sequence: TGTGCCAGCAGCGTAACAGGAGCGAACACTGAAGCTTTCTTT.

This clonotype has a single count. One base away lies a much larger clone, so this may be a sequencing read error. The genes are TRBV6-1 and TRBJ2-2; possibly TRBD1 or TRBD2 for D (5 bases each). Germline V gene lookup returns CDR1 MNHNS and CDR2 SASEGT. The CDR3 runs 15 residues. The CDR3 nucleotides read TGTGCCAGCAGTGCGGCTCGGGGCCGCACCGGGGACCTGTTTTTT. It is translated as CASSAARGRTGDLFF.

This clonotype has at least ten counts. V and J are TRBV28 and TRBJ2-7, with a weak D call TRBD2 (5 bases). Trimming shortened V by 5 bases and J by 3 bases, and 11 bases separated the two germline ends. The CDR3 is made up of 13 amino acids. Germline CDR1 MDHEN, CDR2 SYDVKM. For the CDR3, the DNA is TGTGCCAGCAGTGTCGGGGTAGGCTACGAGCAGTACTTC. This codes for CASSVGVGYEQYF. Combining the CDR3 with reference TRBV28 and TRBJ2-7 gives the whole variable domain DVKVTQSSRYLVKRTGEKVFLECVQDMDHENMFWYRQDPGLGLRLIYFSYDVKMKEKGDIPEGYSVSREKKERFSLILESASTNQTSMYLCASSVGVGYEQYFGPGTRLTVT.

This clonotype turned up a few times. The chain uses TRBV3-1 and TRBJ2-7; D gene ambiguous. The CDR3 consists of 12 residues. Germline V gene data show CDR1 as LGHDT and CDR2 as YNNKEL (reference sequence). Trimming stripped 4 bases from V and 2 bases from J, with 6 bases between. The chain's CDR3 is CASSPDPYEQYF. CDR3 in DNA: TGTGCCAGCAGCCCGGACCCCTACGAGCAGTACTTC.

In DNA form, the CDR3 reads TGCAGTGCTAGAGCCGGGACGAATGAGGCGAATTCACCCCTCCACTTT. Translation: CSARAGTNEANSPLHF. The V call is TRBV20-1, the J call TRBJ1-6; a weak D match, TRBD1 (5 bases). The V end lost 1 base, the J end lost 7 bases, and 17 bases lay between the germline ends. Looked up from germline, CDR1 is DFQATT and CDR2 is SNEGSKA (reference sequence). The CDR3 runs 16 residues.

The genes are TRBV7-8 and TRBJ2-6; possibly TRBD2 for D (6 bases). Germline V CDR1 and CDR2: SGHVS, FQNEAQ. CDR3 length equals 16 residues. Trimming took off 0 bases at V and 2 bases at J, with 8 bases between the two ends. CDR3 bases: TGTGCCAGCAGCTTAGCGACGGGAGCTGGGGCCAACGTCCTGACTTTC. This codes for CASSLATGAGANVLTF.

V and J are TRBV5-1 and TRBJ2-2; tentative D call: TRBD2 (5 bases). CDR1 SGHRS and CDR2 YFSETQ come from the germline V gene. The CDR3 extends over 16 amino acids. V was trimmed by 2 bases and J by 6 bases, leaving 17 bases between them. CDR3 sequence reads: CASSFLGERDSGELFF. CDR3 DNA sequence: TGCGCCAGCAGCTTTCTCGGCGAGAGGGATTCCGGGGAGCTGTTTTTT. The full variable domain, completed using reference TRBV5-1 and TRBJ2-2, is KAGVTQTPRYLIKTRGQQVTLSCSPISGHRSVSWYQQTPGQGLQFLFEYFSETQRNKGNFPGRFSGRQFSNSRSEMNVSTLELGDSALYLCASSFLGERDSGELFFGEGSRLTVL.

There are many counts of this clonotype. The J gene is TRBJ2-7, the V gene TRBV20-1; D perhaps matches TRBD2 (6 bases). Trimming removed 1 base from V and 0 bases from J, with 10 bases in between. The CDR3 extends over 14 amino acids. CDR1 and CDR2 (germline): DFQATT, SNEGSKA (reference sequence). The CDR3 nucleotides read TGCAGTGCTAGAGGGGGCGGGGACTCCTACGAGCAGTACTTC. Translated, it gives CSARGGGDSYEQYF.

This clonotype was seen many times. The J gene is TRBJ1-5, the V gene TRBV6-5, with 7 nucleotides matching TRBD1. V gave up 5 bases and J gave up 6 bases; unmatched junction bases: 10. CDR3 length equals 15 residues. CDR1 and CDR2 from the germline V gene are MNHEY and SVGAGI. The CDR3 here is CASSTGQEVGQPQHF. CDR3 DNA sequence: TGTGCCAGCAGTACCGGACAGGAGGTCGGTCAGCCCCAGCATTTT.

The chain employs TRBV9 and TRBJ2-7; D remains ambiguous. The V and J ends lost 0 bases and 7 bases respectively, with 17 bases between them. This CDR3 comprises 15 residues. CDR1 and CDR2 from the germline V gene are SGDLS and YYNGEE. The CDR3 loop is CASSVEDAPSGEQYF. CDR3 DNA: TGTGCCAGCAGCGTAGAGGATGCCCCCTCCGGGGAGCAGTACTTC.

This clonotype occurred many times. The rearrangement uses TRBV6-6 and TRBJ2-7, with D possibly matching TRBD1 (6 bases). In germline, CDR1 is MNHNY, CDR2 SVGAGI (reference sequence). Trimming stripped 10 bases from V and 3 bases from J, with 25 bases between. The CDR3 consists of 16 residues. The CDR3 coding sequence is TGTGCCACCACCCACCTCCGGGACATGCGATTCTACGAGCAGTACTTC. Its translation is CATTHLRDMRFYEQYF.

This clonotype has at least ten counts. CDR3 loop: CASSDSGVGSYNEQFF. The CDR3 DNA reads as TGTGCCAGCAGTGACTCAGGAGTGGGCTCCTACAATGAGCAGTTCTTC. The chain recombines TRBV6-4 with TRBJ2-1; no clear D gene. The CDR3 contains 16 residues. The V end lost 0 bases, the J end lost 0 bases, and 9 bases lay between the germline ends. Germline lookup yields CDR1 MRHNA and CDR2 SNTAGT.